Following are 31 T cell receptor beta chains from one sample sequenced in a study of blood T cell repertoires in COVID-19. The assay was immunoSEQ multiplex PCR, and TCRdb's table has in-frame clones only and misses some. This table holds fewer than 80,000 clones, about 88% found once. Sequencing used peripheral blood. The receptors stem from a human donor in a cohort sampled during active COVID-19.

V usage is TRBV19 and J usage is TRBJ1-1, with a tentative D call TRBD1 (6 bases). Trimming took 5 bases from V and 6 from J, leaving 10 bases between them. The CDR3 covers 12 residues. Germline V CDR1 and CDR2: LNHDA, SQIVND (reference sequence). The CDR3 loop reads CASSAGAAEAFF. The DNA of the CDR3 is TGTGCCAGTAGTGCAGGGGCAGCTGAAGCTTTCTTT.

J is TRBJ1-5 and V is TRBV11-2; 7 bases align to TRBD1. CDR1 is SGHAT and CDR2 is FQNNGV in the germline V gene. The CDR3 runs to 15 residues. After removal of 5 bases from V and 9 bases from J, the junction contained 13 bases not matched to a gene. For the CDR3, the DNA is TGTGCCAGCAGCCTAATGACAGGGCTAAAGATGCCCCAGCATTTT. Amino acid sequence: CASSLMTGLKMPQHF.

The chain uses TRBV18 and TRBJ2-5; a possible D gene is TRBD1 (5 bases). CDR3 length equals 13 residues. Deletions cut 3 bases from V and 2 bases from J, with 7 bases between. From germline, CDR1 is KGHSH and CDR2 LQKENI. CDR3 sequence: CASSPGRQETQYF. Here the CDR3 DNA reads TGTGCCAGCTCACCGGGGCGGCAAGAGACCCAGTACTTC.

The V and J genes are TRBV9 and TRBJ1-1; 7 bases line up with TRBD1. This CDR3 spans 14 amino acids. CDR1 is SGDLS, CDR2 YYNGEE, per germline. The V and J ends lost 4 bases and 2 bases, in that order; junction bases with no gene match: 5. The CDR3 loop reads CASSPQGGNTEAFF. The CDR3 coding sequence is TGTGCCAGCAGCCCCCAGGGGGGTAACACTGAAGCTTTCTTT.

This sequence joins TRBV4-2 and TRBJ2-3; TRBD2 agrees at 8 bases. J gave up 4 bases and V 4 bases, and 13 bases lay outside the gene matches. The CDR3 covers 17 residues. The germline CDR1 and CDR2 sequences are LGHNA and YNFKEQ. The CDR3 nucleotides are TGTGCCAGCAGCCGAGACCCAGCGGGAGTAGGATCAGATACGCAGTATTTT. It translates to CASSRDPAGVGSDTQYF.

The CDR3 loop reads CASSNEKAGVFYEQFF. CDR3 nucleotides: TGTGCCAGTAGTAACGAGAAAGCGGGGGTTTTTTATGAGCAGTTCTTC. This chain joins TRBV19 and TRBJ2-1; TRBD2 matches at 8 bases. CDR3 length: 16 amino acids. Germline CDR1 reads LNHDA; CDR2 reads SQIVND (reference sequence). Germline trimming cut 4 bases from V and 8 bases from J; bases unmatched to any gene: 13.

This clone has just a few counts. The chain's CDR3 is CASSYGASDYGYTF. CDR3 in DNA: TGTGCCAGCAGTTACGGAGCGTCGGACTATGGCTACACCTTC. The chain couples TRBV6-6 to TRBJ1-2; D unresolved. Per the germline V gene, CDR1 is MNHNY and CDR2 is SVGAGI (reference sequence). V lost 2 bases, J lost 3 bases, and 10 bases lay in between. This CDR3 is built from 14 residues.

This clone was seen a few times. The rearrangement uses TRBV5-4 and TRBJ1-6, with a possible D match to TRBD1 (5 bases). The V end lost 0 bases, the J end lost 9 bases, and 16 bases lay between the germline ends. CDR1 is SGHNT and CDR2 is YYREEE in the germline V gene (reference sequence). This CDR3 has 16 amino acids. Here the CDR3 reads CASSLGLTGGGSPLHF. CDR3 bases: TGTGCCAGCAGCTTGGGCCTCACCGGGGGAGGTTCACCCCTCCACTTT.

J is TRBJ2-7 and V is TRBV11-2; 8 bases agree with TRBD1. After removal of 0 bases from V and 2 bases from J, the junction contained 3 bases not matched to a gene. The germline V gene encodes CDR1 SGHAT and CDR2 FQNNGV. This CDR3 region has 15 residues. As DNA, the CDR3 is TGTGCCAGCAGCTTAGATCGGGGACAGGCCTACGAGCAGTACTTC. Amino acid sequence: CASSLDRGQAYEQYF.

The chain couples TRBV6-1 to TRBJ2-1; D perhaps matches TRBD2 (6 bases). The CDR3 has 18 amino acids. V was cut by 0 bases and J by 5 bases, with 20 bases left in between. CDR1 MNHNS and CDR2 SASEGT come from the germline V gene. The CDR3 spells CASSEASAGLGPNNEQFF. The CDR3, as DNA: TGTGCCAGCAGTGAAGCCTCGGCGGGGCTTGGTCCCAACAATGAGCAGTTCTTC.

The DNA for the CDR3 is TGTGCTAGTGGAGGGGGGAACAGGGGGCTGAACACTGAAGCTTTCTTT. It translates to CASGGGNRGLNTEAFF. The rearrangement joins TRBV12-5 to TRBJ1-1, with TRBD1 matching 9 bases. There are 16 residues in the CDR3. The germline CDR1 and CDR2 sequences are LGHNT and FRNRAP. J gave up 0 bases and V 6 bases, and 8 bases lay outside the gene matches.

The chain carries TRBV6-5 and TRBJ2-2; 7 bases are a match to TRBD1. In germline, CDR1 is MNHEY, CDR2 SVGAGI. CDR3 length equals 15 residues. V was clipped by 6 bases and J by 5 bases; unmatched bases: 9. The CDR3 DNA sequence: TGTGCCAGCAGGGTAGACAGGGTTTTGACCGGGGAGCTGTTTTTT. Translated, it gives CASRVDRVLTGELFF.

V is TRBV9 and J is TRBJ2-5; 7 positions agree with TRBD1. Trimming removed 2 bases from V and 1 base from J; junction bases left unmatched: 8. CDR3 length: 16 residues. The germline gives CDR1 SGDLS, CDR2 YYNGEE. Here the CDR3 reads CASSVAQGVIQETQYF. The DNA of the CDR3 is TGTGCCAGCAGCGTTGCGCAGGGGGTTATCCAAGAGACCCAGTACTTC.

The chain combines TRBV19 with TRBJ2-1, with 8 nucleotides matching TRBD2. The germline CDR1 and CDR2 sequences are LNHDA and SQIVND (reference sequence). The CDR3 runs 17 residues. Losses at the gene ends were 3 bases for V and 7 bases for J; bases not matched to a gene: 14. The CDR3 loop is CASSILASGPLHNEQFF. Written as DNA, the CDR3 is TGTGCCAGTAGTATCCTGGCTAGCGGGCCCCTACATAATGAGCAGTTCTTC.

This clone was seen a single time. The chain couples TRBV12-5 to TRBJ2-3; 8 bases agree with TRBD2. The CDR3 extends over 14 amino acids. With V trimmed by 6 bases and J by 5 bases, 7 bases remained unmatched. Looked up from germline, CDR1 is LGHNT and CDR2 is FRNRAP. CDR3: CASGPGLAEDTQYF. In DNA, the CDR3 is TGTGCTAGTGGACCCGGACTAGCTGAAGATACGCAGTATTTT.

This clone has more than one count but fewer than ten. The V gene is TRBV11-2, the J gene TRBJ2-2; D may be TRBD2 (5 bases). This CDR3 comprises 12 residues. In germline, CDR1 is SGHAT, CDR2 FQNNGV. Trimming took off 5 bases at V and 6 bases at J, with 7 bases between the two ends. The CDR3 nucleotides are TGTGCCAGCAGCACGGGATCCGGGGAGCTGTTTTTT. The encoded protein is CASSTGSGELFF.

The chain employs TRBV19 and TRBJ1-2; D is unresolved. CDR3 length: 16 residues. CDR1 is LNHDA and CDR2 is SQIVND in the germline V gene (reference sequence). Trimming cost V 4 bases and J 8 bases, with 23 bases left between them. CDR3 in DNA: TGTGCCAGTAGTAACCCCCAGGCAGGCTCAACTTTCGGCTACACCTTC. Translated, it gives CASSNPQAGSTFGYTF.

The rearrangement joins TRBV6-1 to TRBJ1-2, with 11 bases aligning to TRBD1. Germline V gene lookup returns CDR1 MNHNS and CDR2 SASEGT. The CDR3 is 15 residues long. J lost 8 bases, V lost 3 bases, and 8 bases had no gene match. The CDR3 nucleotides are TGTGCCAGCAGTGAGATGGACAGGGGGCTCTACGGCTACACCTTC. Translated: CASSEMDRGLYGYTF.

V and J are TRBV14 and TRBJ2-3; 10 positions match TRBD1. CDR3 length: 17 amino acids. Germline V gives CDR1 SGHDN, CDR2 FVKESK. The V and J ends lost 0 bases and 4 bases, in that order; junction bases with no gene match: 7. DNA for the CDR3: TGTGCCAGCAGCCAAGAAAAAGGGACAGGGGTGCCAGATACGCAGTATTTT. Encoded protein: CASSQEKGTGVPDTQYF.

The J gene is TRBJ2-3, the V gene TRBV9; 11 nucleotides line up with TRBD2. The trim removed 4 bases at V and 6 bases at J, leaving 7 bases unmatched. This CDR3 comprises 15 residues. CDR1 is SGDLS and CDR2 is YYNGEE in the germline V gene. The DNA of the CDR3 is TGTGCCAGCAGCTATAGCGGGAGGGCCTCCGATACGCAGTATTTT. This gives the protein CASSYSGRASDTQYF.

The rearrangement links TRBV7-9 to TRBJ2-1, with 8 positions matching TRBD1. V trimming: 1 base; J trimming: 8 bases; junction bases outside the gene matches: 13. CDR3 length: 17 amino acids. The germline V gene encodes CDR1 SEHNR and CDR2 FQNEAQ (reference sequence). The DNA for the CDR3 is TGTGCCAGCAGCTTAGAGGCCGGACAGGGTGTTGGAGATGAGCAGTTCTTC. Translating gives CASSLEAGQGVGDEQFF.

This chain uses TRBV15 with TRBJ2-2; 10 nucleotides line up with TRBD1. CDR1 LNHNV and CDR2 YYDKDF come from the germline V gene (reference sequence). CDR3 length: 16 amino acids. The V segment lost 3 bases and the J segment 6 bases; nucleotides outside the gene matches: 7. Written as DNA, the CDR3 is TGTGCCACCAGCAGTCCGGGACAGGGGCCCGCCGGGGAGCTGTTTTTT. Protein product: CATSSPGQGPAGELFF.

The table lists this clone with a count of one. The CDR3 spells CASSFFRTGNSNQPQHF. DNA for the CDR3: TGTGCCAGCAGCTTTTTCCGGACAGGGAATAGCAATCAGCCCCAGCATTTT. V is TRBV11-3 and J is TRBJ1-5, with 8 bases matching TRBD1. Germline CDR1 SGHNT, CDR2 YENEEA. The J segment lost 0 bases and the V segment lost 3 bases, leaving 7 bases of the junction unmatched. The CDR3 extends over 17 amino acids.

V gene TRBV5-6 combines with J gene TRBJ1-2; 11 nucleotides align to TRBD1. In germline, CDR1 is SGHDT, CDR2 YYEEEE. After removal of 2 bases from V and 7 bases from J, the junction contained 4 bases not matched to a gene. The length of the CDR3 is 14 residues. The CDR3 spells CASSLGQGAGGYTF. Written as DNA, the CDR3 is TGTGCCAGCAGCTTAGGACAGGGGGCCGGTGGCTACACCTTC.

The V call is TRBV5-6, the J call TRBJ1-1, with D unresolved. The length of the CDR3 is 12 residues. Germline loops: CDR1 SGHDT, CDR2 YYEEEE. V lost 0 bases, J lost 7 bases, and 7 bases lay in between. The CDR3 nucleotides read TGTGCCAGCAGCTTGGCAGATATTGAAGCTTTCTTT. Protein: CASSLADIEAFF.

The gene calls are TRBV14 and TRBJ2-1; weak D call: TRBD2 (5 bases). V gave up 4 bases and J gave up 0 bases, with 13 bases separating them. This CDR3 is built from 16 residues. Germline V CDR1 and CDR2: SGHDN, FVKESK. CDR3 nucleotide sequence: TGTGCCAGCAGCCCCGGACGGGGATTCTCCTACAATGAGCAGTTCTTC. Amino acids: CASSPGRGFSYNEQFF. Supplemented by reference TRBV14 and TRBJ2-1, the full variable domain reads EAGVTQFPSHSVIEKGQTVTLRCDPISGHDNLYWYRRVMGKEIKFLLHFVKESKQDESGMPNNRFLAERTGGTYSTLKVQPAELEDSGVYFCASSPGRGFSYNEQFFGPGTRLTVL.

The genes are TRBV6-5 and TRBJ1-3, with D possibly being TRBD1 (6 bases). In germline, CDR1 is MNHEY, CDR2 SVGAGI. Trimming removed 6 bases from V and 0 bases from J, with 12 bases in between. CDR3 size: 15 residues. The CDR3 sequence is CASSVTGISGNTIYF. DNA of the CDR3: TGTGCCAGCAGCGTCACAGGGATCTCTGGAAACACCATATATTTT.

The V and J genes are TRBV20-1 and TRBJ1-1; no reliable D call. This CDR3 is 11 amino acids long. Germline lookup yields CDR1 DFQATT and CDR2 SNEGSKA (reference sequence). V was pared by 6 bases and J by 3 bases, with 8 bases between. The CDR3 bases are TGCAGTGCCTTGGGAGACACTGAAGCTTTCTTT. This codes for CSALGDTEAFF.

The genes are TRBV12-3 or TRBV12-4 and TRBJ1-6; D gene uncertain. Trimming left V 7 bases short and J 9 bases short, with 13 bases between. CDR3 length: 13 residues. The CDR3 region has the DNA TGTGCCAGCACCCCCGGATCGGGTTCACCCCTCCACTTT. It is translated as CASTPGSGSPLHF.

Here the CDR3 DNA reads TGTGCCTGGAGTTCCAGGGAAAATCAGCCCCAGCATTTT. This translates into CAWSSRENQPQHF. V gene TRBV30 combines with J gene TRBJ1-5; maybe TRBD1 (5 bases). V dropped 2 bases and J dropped 4 bases, with 9 bases sitting between them. The CDR3 is 13 residues long. Germline V gives CDR1 GTSNPN, CDR2 SVGIG (reference sequence).

The J gene is TRBJ1-1, the V gene TRBV19, with TRBD1 matching 7 bases. Losses at the gene ends were 1 base for V and 12 bases for J; bases not matched to a gene: 5. The CDR3 is 12 amino acids. Germline V CDR1 and CDR2: LNHDA, SQIVND (reference sequence). CDR3 loop: CASSIAGTASFF. The CDR3 DNA reads TGTGCCAGTAGTATAGCTGGGACAGCCTCTTTCTTT.